What follows is one TCR beta chain and its context. Antigen unknown. This sample is drawn from a study of Ad26.COV2.S vaccination and SARS-CoV-2 variants. Overall study results and limits: Responses of spike-specific T cells (both CD8+ and CD4+) reportedly showed substantial breadth after vaccination. Similar non-spike TCR breadth was observed in recipients of vaccine and of placebo.

This sample's treatment: 15 to 20 received Ad26.COV2.S at low or high dose, single or two shots; several received placebo; per-sample allocation not given. Sampling was done on day 63 after the first vaccine or placebo injection. An Ad26 vector that expressed Wuhan-strain SARS-CoV-2 spike constituted the vaccine. TCRdb keeps only in-frame clones here, not all; method: immunoSEQ multiplex PCR. Among approximately 300,000 clones listed, roughly 86% were seen once. The length of the CDR3 is 15 residues. The V segment lost 6 bases and the J segment 4 bases; nucleotides outside the gene matches: 11. CDR1 and CDR2 from the germline V gene are LGHDT and YNNKEL (reference sequence).

The chain has TRBV3-1 (or the pseudogene TRBV3-2) and TRBJ2-5; 7 bases are shared with TRBD2. This specimen was peripheral blood, taken in a trial of Ad26.COV2.S vaccine versus placebo. This receptor was taken from a person aged 18-65 years who received the Ad26.COV2.S COVID-19 vaccine or a placebo. This CDR3 reads CASSITSVGGETQYF. Written as DNA, the CDR3 is TGTGCCAGCAGTATCACTAGCGTGGGTGGAGAGACCCAGTACTTC.